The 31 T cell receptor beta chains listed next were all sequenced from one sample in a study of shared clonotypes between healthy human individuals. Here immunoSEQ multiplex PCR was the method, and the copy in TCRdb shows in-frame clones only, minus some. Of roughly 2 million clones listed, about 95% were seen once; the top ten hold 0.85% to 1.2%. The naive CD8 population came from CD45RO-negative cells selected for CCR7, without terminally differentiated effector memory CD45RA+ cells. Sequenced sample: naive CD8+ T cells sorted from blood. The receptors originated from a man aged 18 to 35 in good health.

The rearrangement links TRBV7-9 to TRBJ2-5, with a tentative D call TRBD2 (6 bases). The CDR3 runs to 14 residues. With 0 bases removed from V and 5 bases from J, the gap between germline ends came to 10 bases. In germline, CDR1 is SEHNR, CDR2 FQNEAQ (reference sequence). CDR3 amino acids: CASSLALARETQYF. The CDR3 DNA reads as TGTGCCAGCAGCTTAGCCCTAGCGAGGGAGACCCAGTACTTC.

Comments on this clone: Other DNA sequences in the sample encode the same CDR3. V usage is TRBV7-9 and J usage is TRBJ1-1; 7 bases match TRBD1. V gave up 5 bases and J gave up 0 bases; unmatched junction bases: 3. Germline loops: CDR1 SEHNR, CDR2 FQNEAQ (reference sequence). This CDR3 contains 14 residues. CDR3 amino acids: CASSPTGMNTEAFF. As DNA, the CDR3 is TGTGCCAGCAGCCCGACAGGGATGAACACTGAAGCTTTCTTT.

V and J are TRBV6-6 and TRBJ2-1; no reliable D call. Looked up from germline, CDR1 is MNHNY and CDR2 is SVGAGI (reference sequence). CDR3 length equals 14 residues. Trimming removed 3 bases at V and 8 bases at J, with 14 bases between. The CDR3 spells CASSYFRSGDEQFF. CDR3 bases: TGTGCCAGCAGTTATTTCCGGTCTGGCGATGAGCAGTTCTTC.

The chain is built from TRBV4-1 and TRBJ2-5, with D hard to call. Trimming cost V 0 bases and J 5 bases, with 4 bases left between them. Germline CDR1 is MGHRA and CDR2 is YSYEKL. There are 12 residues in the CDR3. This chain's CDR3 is CASSQEWETQYF. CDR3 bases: TGCGCCAGCAGCCAAGAATGGGAGACCCAGTACTTC.

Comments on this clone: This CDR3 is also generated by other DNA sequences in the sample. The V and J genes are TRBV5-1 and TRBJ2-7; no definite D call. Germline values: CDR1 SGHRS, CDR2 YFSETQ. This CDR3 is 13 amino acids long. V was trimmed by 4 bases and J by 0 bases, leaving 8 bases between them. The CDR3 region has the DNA TGCGCCAGCAGCGAAGGATCCTCCTACGAGCAGTACTTC. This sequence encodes CASSEGSSYEQYF.

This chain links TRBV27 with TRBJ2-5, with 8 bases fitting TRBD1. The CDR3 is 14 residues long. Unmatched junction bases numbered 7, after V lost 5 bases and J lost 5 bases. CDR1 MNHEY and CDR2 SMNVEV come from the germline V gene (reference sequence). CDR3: CASSPRTGMETQYF. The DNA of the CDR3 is TGTGCCAGCAGTCCCCGGACAGGGATGGAGACCCAGTACTTC.

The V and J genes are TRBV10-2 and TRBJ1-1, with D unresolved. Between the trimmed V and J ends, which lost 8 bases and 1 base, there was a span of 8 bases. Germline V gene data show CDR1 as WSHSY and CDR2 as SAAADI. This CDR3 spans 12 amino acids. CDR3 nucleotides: TGCGCCAGCGCCCGGGGGAACACTGAAGCTTTCTTT. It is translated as CASARGNTEAFF.

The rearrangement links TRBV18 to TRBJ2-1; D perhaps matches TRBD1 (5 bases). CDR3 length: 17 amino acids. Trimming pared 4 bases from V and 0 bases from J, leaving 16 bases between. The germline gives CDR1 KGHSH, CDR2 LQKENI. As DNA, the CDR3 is TGTGCCAGCTCACTGGGGCAGGCCCCAAGCTCCTACAATGAGCAGTTCTTC. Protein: CASSLGQAPSSYNEQFF.

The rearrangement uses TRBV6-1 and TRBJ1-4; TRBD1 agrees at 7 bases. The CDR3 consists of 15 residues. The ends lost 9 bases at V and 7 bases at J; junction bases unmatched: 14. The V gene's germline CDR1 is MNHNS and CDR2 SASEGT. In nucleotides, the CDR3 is TGTGCCAGTGTCGCCACCCGGGACAGCGGTGAAAAACTGTTTTTT. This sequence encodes CASVATRDSGEKLFF.

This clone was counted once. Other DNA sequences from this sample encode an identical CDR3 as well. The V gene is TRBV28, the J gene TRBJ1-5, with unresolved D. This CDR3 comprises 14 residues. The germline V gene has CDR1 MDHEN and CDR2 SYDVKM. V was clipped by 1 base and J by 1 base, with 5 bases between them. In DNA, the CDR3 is TGTGCCAGCAGTTTATTGGGCAGCAATCAGCCCCAGCATTTT. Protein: CASSLLGSNQPQHF.

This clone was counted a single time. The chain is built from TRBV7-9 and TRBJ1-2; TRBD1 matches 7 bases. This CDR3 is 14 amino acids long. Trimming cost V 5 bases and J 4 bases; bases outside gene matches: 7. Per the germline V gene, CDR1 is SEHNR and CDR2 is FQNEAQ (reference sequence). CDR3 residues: CASSLRDRAYGYTF. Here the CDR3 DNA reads TGTGCCAGCAGCCTACGTGACAGGGCCTATGGCTACACCTTC.

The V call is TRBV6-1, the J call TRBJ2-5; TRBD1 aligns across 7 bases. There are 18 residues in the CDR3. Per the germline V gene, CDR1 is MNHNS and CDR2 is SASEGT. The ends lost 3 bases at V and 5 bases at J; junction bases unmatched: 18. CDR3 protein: CASSDAQGQQEMFETQYF. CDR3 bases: TGTGCCAGCAGTGACGCGCAGGGACAGCAGGAAATGTTTGAGACCCAGTACTTC.

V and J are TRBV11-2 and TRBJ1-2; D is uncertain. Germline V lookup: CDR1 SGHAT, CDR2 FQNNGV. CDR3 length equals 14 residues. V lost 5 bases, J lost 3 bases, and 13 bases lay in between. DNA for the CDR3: TGTGCCAGCAGCCCTCTAAGTGATTACTATGGCTACACCTTC. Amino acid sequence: CASSPLSDYYGYTF.

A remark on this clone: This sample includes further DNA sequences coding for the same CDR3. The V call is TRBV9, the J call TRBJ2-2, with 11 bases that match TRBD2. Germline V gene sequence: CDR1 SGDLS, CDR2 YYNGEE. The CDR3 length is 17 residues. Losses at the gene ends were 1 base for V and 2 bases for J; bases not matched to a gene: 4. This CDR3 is CASSVPLAGANTGELFF. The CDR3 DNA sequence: TGTGCCAGCAGCGTACCACTAGCGGGGGCTAACACCGGGGAGCTGTTTTTT.

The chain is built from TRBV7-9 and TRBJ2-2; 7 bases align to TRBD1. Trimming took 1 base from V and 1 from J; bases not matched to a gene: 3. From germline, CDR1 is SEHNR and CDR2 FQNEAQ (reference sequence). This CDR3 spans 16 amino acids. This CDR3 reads CASSLDSGGNTGELFF. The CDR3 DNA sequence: TGTGCCAGCAGCTTAGATTCAGGGGGGAACACCGGGGAGCTGTTTTTT.

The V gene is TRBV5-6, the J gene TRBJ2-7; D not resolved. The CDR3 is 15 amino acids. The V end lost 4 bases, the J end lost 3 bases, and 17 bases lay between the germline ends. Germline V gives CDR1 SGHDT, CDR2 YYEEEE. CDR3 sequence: CASSPQAVSLYEQYF. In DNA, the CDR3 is TGTGCCAGCAGCCCCCAGGCTGTGTCCCTCTACGAGCAGTACTTC.

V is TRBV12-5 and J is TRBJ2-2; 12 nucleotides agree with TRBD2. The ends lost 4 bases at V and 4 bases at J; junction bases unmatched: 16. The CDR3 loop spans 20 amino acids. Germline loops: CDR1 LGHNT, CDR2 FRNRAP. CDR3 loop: CASGSYLAGGPMISTGELFF. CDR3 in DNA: TGTGCTAGTGGTTCCTATCTAGCGGGAGGGCCAATGATATCCACCGGGGAGCTGTTTTTT.

The CDR3 region is CASSDSAAGVVTGELFF. CDR3 DNA: TGTGCCAGCAGTGATTCTGCGGCGGGAGTAGTTACCGGGGAGCTGTTTTTT. V gene TRBV25-1 combines with J gene TRBJ2-2; 7 bases fit TRBD2. The CDR3 totals 17 residues. The V gene's germline CDR1 is MGHDK and CDR2 SYGVNS. J gave up 5 bases and V 3 bases, and 12 bases lay outside the gene matches.

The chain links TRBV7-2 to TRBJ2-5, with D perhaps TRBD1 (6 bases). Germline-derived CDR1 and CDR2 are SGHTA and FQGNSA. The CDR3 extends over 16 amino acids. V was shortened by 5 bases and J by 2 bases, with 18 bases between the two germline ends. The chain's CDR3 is CASSPLGDTIQETQYF. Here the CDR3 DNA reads TGTGCCAGCAGCCCCCTAGGGGACACTATACAAGAGACCCAGTACTTC.

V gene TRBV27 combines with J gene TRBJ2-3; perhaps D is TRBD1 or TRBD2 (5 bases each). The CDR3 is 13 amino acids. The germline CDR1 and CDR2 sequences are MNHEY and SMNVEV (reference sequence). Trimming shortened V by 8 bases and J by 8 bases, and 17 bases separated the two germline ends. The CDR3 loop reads CASLGPGTGTQYF. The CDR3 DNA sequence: TGTGCCAGCCTGGGACCCGGAACGGGTACGCAGTATTTT.

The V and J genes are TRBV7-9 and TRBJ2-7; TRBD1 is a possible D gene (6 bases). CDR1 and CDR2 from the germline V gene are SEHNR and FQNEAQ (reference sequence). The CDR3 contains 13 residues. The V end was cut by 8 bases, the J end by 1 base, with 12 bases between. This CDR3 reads CASGQGWSYEQYF. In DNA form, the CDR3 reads TGTGCCAGCGGGCAGGGGTGGTCCTACGAGCAGTACTTC. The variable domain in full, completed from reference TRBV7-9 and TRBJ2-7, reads DTGVSQNPRHKITKRGQNVTFRCDPISEHNRLYWYRQTLGQGPEFLTYFQNEAQLEKSRLLSDRFSAERPKGSFSTLEIQRTEQGDSAMYLCASGQGWSYEQYFGPGTRLTVT.

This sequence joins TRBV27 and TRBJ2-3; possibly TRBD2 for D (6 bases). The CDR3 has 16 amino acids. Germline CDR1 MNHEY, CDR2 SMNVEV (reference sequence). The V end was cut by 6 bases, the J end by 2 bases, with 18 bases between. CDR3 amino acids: CASRRELALLTDTQYF. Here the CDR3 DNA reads TGTGCCAGCAGGCGAGAACTAGCACTACTCACAGATACGCAGTATTTT.

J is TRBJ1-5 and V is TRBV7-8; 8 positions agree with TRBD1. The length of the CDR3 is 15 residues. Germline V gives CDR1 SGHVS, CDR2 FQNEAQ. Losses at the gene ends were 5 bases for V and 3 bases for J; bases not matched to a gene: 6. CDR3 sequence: CASSTGQGVNQPQHF. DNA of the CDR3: TGTGCCAGCAGCACTGGACAGGGTGTCAATCAGCCCCAGCATTTT.

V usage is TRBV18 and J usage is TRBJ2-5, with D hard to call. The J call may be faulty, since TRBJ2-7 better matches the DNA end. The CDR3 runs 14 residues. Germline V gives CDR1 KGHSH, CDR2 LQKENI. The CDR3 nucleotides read TGTGCCAGCTCCATCGCTCAGGACGCCTACGAGCAGTACTTC. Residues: CASSIAQDAYEQYF.

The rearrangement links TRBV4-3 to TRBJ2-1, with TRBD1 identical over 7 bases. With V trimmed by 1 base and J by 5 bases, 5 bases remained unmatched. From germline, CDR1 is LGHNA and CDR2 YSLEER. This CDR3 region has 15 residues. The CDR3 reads CASSQARTGDNEQFF. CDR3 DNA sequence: TGCGCCAGCAGCCAAGCTCGCACAGGGGACAATGAGCAGTTCTTC.

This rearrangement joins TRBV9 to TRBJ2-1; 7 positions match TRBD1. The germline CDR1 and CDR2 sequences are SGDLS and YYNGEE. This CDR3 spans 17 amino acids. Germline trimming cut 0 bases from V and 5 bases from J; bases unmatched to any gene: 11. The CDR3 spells CASSVDPKGASDNEQFF. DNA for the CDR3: TGTGCCAGCAGCGTAGACCCTAAGGGGGCGAGCGACAATGAGCAGTTCTTC.

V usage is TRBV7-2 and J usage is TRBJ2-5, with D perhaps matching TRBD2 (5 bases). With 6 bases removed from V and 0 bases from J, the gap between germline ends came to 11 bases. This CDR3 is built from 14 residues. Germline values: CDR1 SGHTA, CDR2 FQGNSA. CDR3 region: CASSLSGYQETQYF. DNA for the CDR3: TGTGCCAGCAGTTTATCGGGGTACCAAGAGACCCAGTACTTC.

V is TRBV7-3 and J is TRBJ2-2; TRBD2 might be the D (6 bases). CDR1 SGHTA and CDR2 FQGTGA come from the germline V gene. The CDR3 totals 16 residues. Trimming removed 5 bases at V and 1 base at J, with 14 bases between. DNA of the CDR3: TGTGCCAGCAGCCCTCTCGGCGGGGAGAACACCGGGGAGCTGTTTTTT. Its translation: CASSPLGGENTGELFF. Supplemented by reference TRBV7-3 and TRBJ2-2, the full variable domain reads GAGVSQTPSNKVTEKGKYVELRCDPISGHTALYWYRQSLGQGPEFLIYFQGTGAADDSGLPNDRFFAVRPEGSVSTLKIQRTERGDSAVYLCASSPLGGENTGELFFGEGSRLTVL.

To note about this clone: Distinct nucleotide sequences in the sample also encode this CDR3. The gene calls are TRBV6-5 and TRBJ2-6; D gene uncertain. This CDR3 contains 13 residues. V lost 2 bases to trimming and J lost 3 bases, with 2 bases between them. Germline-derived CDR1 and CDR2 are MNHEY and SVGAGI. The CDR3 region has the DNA TGTGCCAGCAGTTACGTTGGGGCCAACGTCCTGACTTTC. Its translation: CASSYVGANVLTF.

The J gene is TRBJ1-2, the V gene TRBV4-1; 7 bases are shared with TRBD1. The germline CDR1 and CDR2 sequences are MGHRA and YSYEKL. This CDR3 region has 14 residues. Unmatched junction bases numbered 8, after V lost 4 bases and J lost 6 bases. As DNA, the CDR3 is TGCGCCAGCAGCCTGGGAGGGGGCAACGATGGCTACACCTTC. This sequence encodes CASSLGGGNDGYTF.

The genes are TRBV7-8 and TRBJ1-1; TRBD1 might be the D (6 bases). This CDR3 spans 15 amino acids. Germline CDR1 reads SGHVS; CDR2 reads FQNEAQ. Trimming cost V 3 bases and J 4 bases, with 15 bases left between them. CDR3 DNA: TGTGCCAGCAGCTTTATGGAACAGGGAGGCACTGAAGCTTTCTTT. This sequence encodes CASSFMEQGGTEAFF.